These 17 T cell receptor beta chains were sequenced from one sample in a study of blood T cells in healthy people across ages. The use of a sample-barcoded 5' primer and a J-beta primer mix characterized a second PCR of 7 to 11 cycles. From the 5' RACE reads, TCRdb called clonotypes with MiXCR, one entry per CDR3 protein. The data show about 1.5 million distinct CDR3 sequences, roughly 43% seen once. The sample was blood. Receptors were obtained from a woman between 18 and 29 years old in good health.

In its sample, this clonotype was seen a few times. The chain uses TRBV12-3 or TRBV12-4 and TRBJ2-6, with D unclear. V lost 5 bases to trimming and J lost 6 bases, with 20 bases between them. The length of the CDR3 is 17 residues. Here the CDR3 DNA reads TGTGCCAGCAGTACCTCGAACGGCGAAGATCAGGCCAACGTCCTGACTTTC. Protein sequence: CASSTSNGEDQANVLTF.

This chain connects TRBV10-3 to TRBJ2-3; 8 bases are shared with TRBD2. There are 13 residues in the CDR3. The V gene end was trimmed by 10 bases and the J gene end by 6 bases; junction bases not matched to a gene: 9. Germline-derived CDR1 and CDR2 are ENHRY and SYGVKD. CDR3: CASNPGGWDTQYF. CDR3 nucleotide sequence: TGTGCCAGCAATCCGGGAGGGTGGGATACGCAGTATTTT.

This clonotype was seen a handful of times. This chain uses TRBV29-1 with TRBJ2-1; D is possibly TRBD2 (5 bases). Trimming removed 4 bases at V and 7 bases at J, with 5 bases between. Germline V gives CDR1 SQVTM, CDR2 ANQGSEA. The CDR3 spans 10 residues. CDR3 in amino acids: CSVVANEQFF. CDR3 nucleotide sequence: TGCAGCGTTGTAGCGAATGAGCAGTTCTTC.

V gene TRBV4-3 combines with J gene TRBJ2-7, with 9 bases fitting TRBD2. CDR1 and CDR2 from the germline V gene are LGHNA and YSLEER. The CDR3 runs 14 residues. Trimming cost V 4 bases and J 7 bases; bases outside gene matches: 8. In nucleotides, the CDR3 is TGCGCCAGCAGCCCTAGCGGGATGAACAATGAGCAGTACTTC. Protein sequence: CASSPSGMNNEQYF.

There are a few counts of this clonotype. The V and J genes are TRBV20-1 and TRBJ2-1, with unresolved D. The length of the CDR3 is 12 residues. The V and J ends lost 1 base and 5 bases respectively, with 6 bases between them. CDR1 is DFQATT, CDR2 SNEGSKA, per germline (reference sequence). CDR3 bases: TGCAGTGCTAGAGGAGACCACAATGAGCAGTTCTTC. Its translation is CSARGDHNEQFF.

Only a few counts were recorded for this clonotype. The CDR3 spells CSAAGTGTSPETQYF. For the CDR3, the DNA is TGCAGCGCCGCTGGGACGGGGACATCACCAGAGACCCAGTACTTC. The chain recombines TRBV29-1 with TRBJ2-5; a weak D match, TRBD1 (6 bases). Looked up from germline, CDR1 is SQVTM and CDR2 is ANQGSEA. CDR3 length: 15 amino acids. Trimming removed 7 bases from V and 4 bases from J, with 22 bases in between.

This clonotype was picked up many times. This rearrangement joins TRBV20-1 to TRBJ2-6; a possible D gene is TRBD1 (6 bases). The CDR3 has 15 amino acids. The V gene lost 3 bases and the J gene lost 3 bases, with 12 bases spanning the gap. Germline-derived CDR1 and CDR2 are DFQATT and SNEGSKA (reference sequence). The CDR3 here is CSASNQGYGANVLTF. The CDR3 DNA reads TGCAGTGCTAGCAATCAGGGGTATGGGGCCAACGTCCTGACTTTC.

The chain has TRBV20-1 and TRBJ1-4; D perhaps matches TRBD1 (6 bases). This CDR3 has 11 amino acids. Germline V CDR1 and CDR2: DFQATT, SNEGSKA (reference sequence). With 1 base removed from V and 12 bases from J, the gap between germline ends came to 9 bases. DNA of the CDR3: TGCAGTGCTAGAGTTGCAGGGGAACTGTTTTTT. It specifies CSARVAGELFF.

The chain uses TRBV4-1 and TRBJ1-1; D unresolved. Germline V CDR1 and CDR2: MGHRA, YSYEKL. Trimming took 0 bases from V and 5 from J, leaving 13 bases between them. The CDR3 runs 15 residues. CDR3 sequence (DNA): TGCGCCAGCAGCCAAGATGCGGAGATTGGGACTGAAGCTTTCTTT. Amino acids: CASSQDAEIGTEAFF.

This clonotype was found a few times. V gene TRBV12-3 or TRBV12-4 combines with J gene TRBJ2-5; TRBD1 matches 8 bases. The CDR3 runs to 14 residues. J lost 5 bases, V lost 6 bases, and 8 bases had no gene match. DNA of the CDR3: TGTGCCAGCAGCCAAGGGACAGGCAGTGAGACCCAGTACTTC. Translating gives CASSQGTGSETQYF.

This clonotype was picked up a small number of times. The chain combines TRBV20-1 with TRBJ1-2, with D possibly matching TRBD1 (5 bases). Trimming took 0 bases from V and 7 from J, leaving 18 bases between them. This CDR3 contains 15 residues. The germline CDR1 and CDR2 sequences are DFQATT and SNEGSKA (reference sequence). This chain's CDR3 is CSARDTRQGFGGYTF. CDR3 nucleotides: TGCAGTGCTAGAGATACGCGGCAGGGTTTTGGTGGCTACACCTTC.

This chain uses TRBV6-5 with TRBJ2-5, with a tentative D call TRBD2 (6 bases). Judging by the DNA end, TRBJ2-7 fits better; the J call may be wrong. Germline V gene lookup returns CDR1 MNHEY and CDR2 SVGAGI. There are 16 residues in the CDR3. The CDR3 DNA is TGTGCCAGCGGGACGGTTGGGAGGCCATCGTCCACCGAGCAGTACTTC. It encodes CASGTVGRPSSTEQYF.

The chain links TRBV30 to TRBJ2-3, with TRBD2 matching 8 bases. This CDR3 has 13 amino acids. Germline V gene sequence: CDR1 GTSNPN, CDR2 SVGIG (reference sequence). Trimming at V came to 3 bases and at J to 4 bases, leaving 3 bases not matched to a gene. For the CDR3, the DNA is TGTGCCTGGAGCGGGGGGGCCCCAGATACGCAGTATTTT. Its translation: CAWSGGAPDTQYF. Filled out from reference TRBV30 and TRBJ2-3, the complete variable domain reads SQTIHQWPATLVQPVGSPLSLECTVEGTSNPNLYWYRQAAGRGLQLLFYSVGIGQISSEVPQNLSASRPQDRQFILSSKKLLLSDSGFYLCAWSGGAPDTQYFGPGTRLTVL.

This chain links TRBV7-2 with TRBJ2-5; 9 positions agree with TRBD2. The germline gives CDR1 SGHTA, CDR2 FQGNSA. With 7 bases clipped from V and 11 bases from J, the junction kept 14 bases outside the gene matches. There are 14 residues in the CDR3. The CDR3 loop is CASTPGLAFNEQYF. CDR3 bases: TGTGCCAGCACCCCGGGACTAGCCTTCAATGAGCAGTACTTC.

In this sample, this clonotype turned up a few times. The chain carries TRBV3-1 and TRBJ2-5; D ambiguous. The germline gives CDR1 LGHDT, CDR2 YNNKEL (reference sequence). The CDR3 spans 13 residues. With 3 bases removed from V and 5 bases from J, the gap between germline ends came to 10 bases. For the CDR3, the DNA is TGTGCCAGCAGCCATCGGAACCGGGAGACCCAGTACTTC. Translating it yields CASSHRNRETQYF.

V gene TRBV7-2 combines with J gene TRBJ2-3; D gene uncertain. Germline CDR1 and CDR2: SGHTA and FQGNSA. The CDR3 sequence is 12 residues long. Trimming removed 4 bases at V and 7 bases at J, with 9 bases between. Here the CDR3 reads CASSSRQNTQYF. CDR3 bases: TGTGCCAGCAGCTCCCGCCAGAATACGCAGTATTTT.

The CDR3 DNA reads TGCAGCGTGAGGGGACGGCGGTGGGTTGACGAGCAGTACTTC. Protein sequence: CSVRGRRWVDEQYF. The rearrangement uses TRBV29-1 and TRBJ2-4, with D perhaps matching TRBD1 or TRBD2 (5 bases each). The DNA end lines up better with TRBJ2-7; the J call may be wrong. The length of the CDR3 is 14 residues. From germline, CDR1 is SQVTM and CDR2 ANQGSEA.